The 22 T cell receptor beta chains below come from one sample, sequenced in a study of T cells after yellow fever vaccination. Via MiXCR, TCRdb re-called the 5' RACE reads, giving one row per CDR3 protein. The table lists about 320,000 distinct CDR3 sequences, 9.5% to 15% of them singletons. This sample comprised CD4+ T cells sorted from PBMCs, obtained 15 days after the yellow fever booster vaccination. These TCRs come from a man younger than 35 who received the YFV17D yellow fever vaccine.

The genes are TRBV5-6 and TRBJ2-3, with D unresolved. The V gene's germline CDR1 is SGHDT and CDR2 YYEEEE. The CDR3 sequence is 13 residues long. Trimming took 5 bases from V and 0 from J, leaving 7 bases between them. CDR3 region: CASRVQSTDTQYF. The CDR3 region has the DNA TGTGCCAGCAGGGTACAAAGCACAGATACGCAGTATTTT. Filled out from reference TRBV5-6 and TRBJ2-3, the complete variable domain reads DAGVTQSPTHLIKTRGQQVTLRCSPKSGHDTVSWYQQALGQGPQFIFQYYEEEERQRGNFPDRFSGHQFPNYSSELNVNALLLGDSALYLCASRVQSTDTQYFGPGTRLTVL.

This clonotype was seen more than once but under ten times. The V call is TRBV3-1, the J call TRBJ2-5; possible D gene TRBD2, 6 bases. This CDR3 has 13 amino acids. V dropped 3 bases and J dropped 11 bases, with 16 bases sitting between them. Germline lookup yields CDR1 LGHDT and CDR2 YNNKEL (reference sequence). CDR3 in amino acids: CASSQDAGGDQYF. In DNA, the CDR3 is TGTGCCAGCAGCCAGGATGCCGGCGGGGATCAGTACTTC.

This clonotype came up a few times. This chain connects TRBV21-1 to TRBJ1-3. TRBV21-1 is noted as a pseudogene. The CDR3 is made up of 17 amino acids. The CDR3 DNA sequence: TGTGCCAGCAGCATAGAGGTGTCGAAGAACTCTGGAAACACCATATATTTT. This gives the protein CASSIEVSKNSGNTIYF.

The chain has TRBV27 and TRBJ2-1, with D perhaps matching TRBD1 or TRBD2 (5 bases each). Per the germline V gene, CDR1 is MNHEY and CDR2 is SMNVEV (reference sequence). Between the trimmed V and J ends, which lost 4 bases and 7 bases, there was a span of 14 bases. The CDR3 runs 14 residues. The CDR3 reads CASSSGPQVNEQFF. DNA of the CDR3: TGTGCCAGCAGTTCGGGGCCCCAGGTGAATGAGCAGTTCTTC.

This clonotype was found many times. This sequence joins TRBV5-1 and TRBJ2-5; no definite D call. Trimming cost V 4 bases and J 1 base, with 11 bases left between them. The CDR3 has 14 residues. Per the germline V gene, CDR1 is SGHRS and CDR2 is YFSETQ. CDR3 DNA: TGCGCCAGCAGCCCCCTTGGCACCCAAGAGACCCAGTACTTC. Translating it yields CASSPLGTQETQYF.

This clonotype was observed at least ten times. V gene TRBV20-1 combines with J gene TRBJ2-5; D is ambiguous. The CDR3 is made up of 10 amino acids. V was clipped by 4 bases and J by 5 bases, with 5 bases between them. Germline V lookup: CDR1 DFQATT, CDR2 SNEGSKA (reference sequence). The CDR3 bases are TGCAGTGCTATTTTTGAGACCCAGTACTTC. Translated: CSAIFETQYF.

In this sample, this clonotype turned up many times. CDR3 nucleotides: TGTGCCAGCGGACAGGGGTACACCGGGGAGCTGTTTTTT. Protein: CASGQGYTGELFF. The rearrangement joins TRBV12-3 or TRBV12-4 to TRBJ2-2, with 9 bases that match TRBD1. CDR3 size: 13 residues. The V segment lost 8 bases and the J segment 3 bases; nucleotides outside the gene matches: 1.

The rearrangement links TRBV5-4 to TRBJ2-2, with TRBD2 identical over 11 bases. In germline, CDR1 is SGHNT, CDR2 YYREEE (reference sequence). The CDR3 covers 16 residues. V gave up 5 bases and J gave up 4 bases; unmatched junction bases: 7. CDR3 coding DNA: TGTGCCAGCAGGGAACTAGCGGGGGCTGTCACCGGGGAGCTGTTTTTT. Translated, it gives CASRELAGAVTGELFF. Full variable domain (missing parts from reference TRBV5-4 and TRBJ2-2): ETGVTQSPTHLIKTRGQQVTLRCSSQSGHNTVSWYQQALGQGPQFIFQYYREEENGRGNFPPRFSGLQFPNYSSELNVNALELDDSALYLCASRELAGAVTGELFFGEGSRLTVL.

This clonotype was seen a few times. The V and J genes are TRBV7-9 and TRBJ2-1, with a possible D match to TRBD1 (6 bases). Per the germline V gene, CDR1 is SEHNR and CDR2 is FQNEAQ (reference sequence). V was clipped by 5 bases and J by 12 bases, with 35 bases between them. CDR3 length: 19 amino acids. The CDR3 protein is CASSARQDDRFTMRSVQFF. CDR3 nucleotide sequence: TGTGCCAGCAGCGCCCGACAGGACGACCGTTTTACAATGAGGTCGGTGCAGTTCTTC.

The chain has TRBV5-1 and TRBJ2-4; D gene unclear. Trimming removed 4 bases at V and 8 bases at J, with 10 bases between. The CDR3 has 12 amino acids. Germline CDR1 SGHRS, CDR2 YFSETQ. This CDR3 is CASSADGDIQYF. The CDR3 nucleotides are TGCGCCAGCAGCGCGGACGGAGACATTCAGTACTTC.

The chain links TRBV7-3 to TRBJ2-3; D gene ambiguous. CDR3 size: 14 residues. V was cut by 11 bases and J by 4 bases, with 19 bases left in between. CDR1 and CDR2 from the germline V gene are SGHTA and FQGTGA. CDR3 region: CAEGSLSGADTQYF. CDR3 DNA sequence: TGTGCCGAAGGGTCGTTGAGTGGCGCAGATACGCAGTATTTT.

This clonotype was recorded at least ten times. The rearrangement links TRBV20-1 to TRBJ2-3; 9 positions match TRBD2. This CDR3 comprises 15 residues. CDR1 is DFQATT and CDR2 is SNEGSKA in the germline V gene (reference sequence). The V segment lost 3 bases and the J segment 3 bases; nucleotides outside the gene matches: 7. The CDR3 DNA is TGCAGTGCTAGCCCTTCTAGCGGGGCGACAGATACGCAGTATTTT. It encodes CSASPSSGATDTQYF.

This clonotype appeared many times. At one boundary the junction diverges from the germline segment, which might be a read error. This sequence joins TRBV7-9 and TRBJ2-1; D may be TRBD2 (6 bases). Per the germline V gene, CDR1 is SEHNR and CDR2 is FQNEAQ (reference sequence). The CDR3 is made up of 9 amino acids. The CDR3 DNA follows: TGTGCCAGCAAGGAATTCGGGGGCTTC. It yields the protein CASKEFGGF.

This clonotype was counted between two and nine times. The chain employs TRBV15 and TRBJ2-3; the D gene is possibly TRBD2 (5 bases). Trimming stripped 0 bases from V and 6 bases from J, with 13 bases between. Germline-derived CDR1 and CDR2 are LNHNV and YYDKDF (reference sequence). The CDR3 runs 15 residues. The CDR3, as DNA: TGTGCCACCAGCAGAGATAGGTTAGCGACGGATACGCAGTATTTT. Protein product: CATSRDRLATDTQYF.

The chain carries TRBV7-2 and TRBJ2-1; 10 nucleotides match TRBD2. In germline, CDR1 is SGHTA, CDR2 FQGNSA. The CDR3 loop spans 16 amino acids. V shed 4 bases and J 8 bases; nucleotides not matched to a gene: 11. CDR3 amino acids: CASSSTPTSGVYEQFF. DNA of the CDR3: TGTGCCAGCAGCTCCACCCCCACTAGCGGGGTCTATGAGCAGTTCTTC.

As DNA, the CDR3 is TGTGCCAGCAGCCAAACCGGACTACAACGACGAGGAGAAAAACTGTTTTTT. Translation: CASSQTGLQRRGEKLFF. The chain is built from TRBV7-2 and TRBJ1-4; D gene unclear. V gave up 5 bases and J gave up 8 bases, with 24 bases separating them. The CDR3 is made up of 17 amino acids. Germline V gives CDR1 SGHTA, CDR2 FQGNSA.

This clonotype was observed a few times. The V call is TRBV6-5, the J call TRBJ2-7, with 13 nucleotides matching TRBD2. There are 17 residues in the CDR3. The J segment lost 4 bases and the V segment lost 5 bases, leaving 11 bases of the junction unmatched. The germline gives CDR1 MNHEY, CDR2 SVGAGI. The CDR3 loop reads CASSRTSGGARGYEQYF. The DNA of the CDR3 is TGTGCCAGCAGTCGGACTAGCGGGGGCGCCAGGGGGTACGAGCAGTACTTC.

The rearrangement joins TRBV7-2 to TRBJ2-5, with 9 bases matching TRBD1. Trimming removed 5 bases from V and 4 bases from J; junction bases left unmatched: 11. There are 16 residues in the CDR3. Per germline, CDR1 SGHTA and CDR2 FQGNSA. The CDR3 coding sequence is TGTGCCAGCAGCCCTCGACAGGGGGTCGGGAGAGAGACCCAGTACTTC. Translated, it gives CASSPRQGVGRETQYF.

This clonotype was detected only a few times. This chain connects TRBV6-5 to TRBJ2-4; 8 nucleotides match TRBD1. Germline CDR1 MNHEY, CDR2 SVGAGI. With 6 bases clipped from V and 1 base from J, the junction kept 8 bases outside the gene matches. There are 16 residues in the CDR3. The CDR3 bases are TGTGCCAGCAGCCAGTACAGGGGGTCGGCCAAAAACATTCAGTACTTC. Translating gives CASSQYRGSAKNIQYF.

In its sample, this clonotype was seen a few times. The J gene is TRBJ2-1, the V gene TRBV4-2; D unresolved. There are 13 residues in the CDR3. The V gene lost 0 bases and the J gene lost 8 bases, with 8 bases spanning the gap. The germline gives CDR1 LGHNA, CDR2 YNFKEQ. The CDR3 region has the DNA TGTGCCAGCAGCCAAGATGGTCGGGATGAGCAGTTCTTC. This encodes CASSQDGRDEQFF.

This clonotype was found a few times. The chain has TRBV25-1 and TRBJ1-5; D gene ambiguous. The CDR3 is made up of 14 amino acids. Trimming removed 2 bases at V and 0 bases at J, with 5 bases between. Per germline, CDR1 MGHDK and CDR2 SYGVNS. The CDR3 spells CASSERLSNQPQHF. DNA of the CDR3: TGTGCCAGCAGTGAACGACTTAGCAATCAGCCCCAGCATTTT.

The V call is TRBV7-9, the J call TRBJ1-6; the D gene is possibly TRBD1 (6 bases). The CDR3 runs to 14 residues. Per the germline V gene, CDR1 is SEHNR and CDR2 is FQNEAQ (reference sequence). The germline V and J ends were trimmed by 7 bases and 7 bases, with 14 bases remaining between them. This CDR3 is CASTRQGTNSPLHF. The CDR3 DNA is TGTGCCAGCACCCGGCAAGGGACAAATTCACCCCTCCACTTT. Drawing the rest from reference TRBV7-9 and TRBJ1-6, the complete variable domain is DTGVSQNPRHKITKRGQNVTFRCDPISEHNRLYWYRQTLGQGPEFLTYFQNEAQLEKSRLLSDRFSAERPKGSFSTLEIQRTEQGDSAMYLCASTRQGTNSPLHFGNGTRLTVT.